The 13 T cell receptor beta chains presented below share a single source sample, sequenced in a study of blood T cell repertoires in COVID-19. Libraries were prepared by immunoSEQ multiplex PCR; TCRdb keeps only in-frame clonotypes and omits some of them. The table records about 250,000 clones, about 82% of them present only once. The source material was peripheral blood. The receptors stem from a woman older than 75 with COVID-19, enrolled during active disease.

The rearrangement joins TRBV10-2 to TRBJ1-6; D is unclear. The CDR3 runs 15 residues. Trimming shortened V by 3 bases and J by 7 bases, and 13 bases separated the two germline ends. CDR1 and CDR2 from the germline V gene are WSHSY and SAAADI. CDR3 sequence reads: CASSDSRTGNSPLHF. Here the CDR3 DNA reads TGCGCCAGCAGTGATTCCAGGACGGGAAATTCACCCCTCCACTTT.

The V and J genes are TRBV7-8 and TRBJ1-1; D gene ambiguous. From germline, CDR1 is SGHVS and CDR2 FQNEAQ. The CDR3 totals 16 residues. The V gene lost 5 bases and the J gene lost 4 bases, with 20 bases spanning the gap. The CDR3 DNA follows: TGTGCCAGCAGCCTTCCACCAGGAGGGTTAGGCACTGAAGCTTTCTTT. Amino acid sequence: CASSLPPGGLGTEAFF.

The chain has TRBV19 and TRBJ2-1; 8 nucleotides align to TRBD2. The junction had 5 bases not matched to a gene; V was cut back by 10 bases and J by 3 bases. Per germline, CDR1 LNHDA and CDR2 SQIVND (reference sequence). The CDR3 is made up of 13 amino acids. The CDR3 is CATRGAYYNEQFF. CDR3 coding DNA: TGTGCCACGCGGGGGGCCTACTACAATGAGCAGTTCTTC.

This clone was observed a handful of times. The genes are TRBV28 and TRBJ1-2, with TRBD1 matching over 9 bases. The ends lost 6 bases at V and 5 bases at J; junction bases unmatched: 16. The CDR3 contains 17 residues. CDR1 is MDHEN, CDR2 SYDVKM, per germline. As DNA, the CDR3 is TGTGCCAGCAGAGCATCGGGACAGGGTGCCCTGGGGTATGGCTACACCTTC. Protein product: CASRASGQGALGYGYTF.

This chain links TRBV28 with TRBJ1-4; a weak D match, TRBD1 (5 bases). The germline gives CDR1 MDHEN, CDR2 SYDVKM. V was shortened by 7 bases and J by 4 bases, with 19 bases between the two germline ends. The CDR3 is made up of 16 amino acids. The DNA for the CDR3 is TGTGCCAGCAACCCCCGGGCCGGGGGTCTTAATGAAAAACTGTTTTTT. Protein: CASNPRAGGLNEKLFF.

This chain uses TRBV6-5 with TRBJ1-6; D not certain. From germline, CDR1 is MNHEY and CDR2 SVGAGI. The CDR3 is 12 residues long. V lost 6 bases and J lost 9, with 9 bases in between. Here the CDR3 reads CASRPEASPLHF. CDR3 nucleotides: TGTGCCAGCAGGCCGGAGGCTTCACCCCTCCACTTT.

This clone has only a few counts. This chain links TRBV29-1 with TRBJ2-1; D remains unclear. The germline V gene encodes CDR1 SQVTM and CDR2 ANQGSEA. The V gene lost 0 bases and the J gene lost 7 bases, with 10 bases spanning the gap. The CDR3 is made up of 13 amino acids. CDR3 sequence: CSVEEVTYNEQFF. The CDR3 region has the DNA TGCAGCGTTGAAGAAGTGACTTATAATGAGCAGTTCTTC.

This rearrangement joins TRBV3-1 (or the pseudogene TRBV3-2) to TRBJ2-1; 12 bases are a match to TRBD2. Germline CDR1 is LGHDT and CDR2 is YNNKEL (reference sequence). The CDR3 sequence is 17 residues long. V lost 1 base to trimming and J lost 7 bases; unmatched junction nucleotides: 8. For the CDR3, the DNA is TGTGCCAGCAGCCAAGGACTAGCGGGGGCTCAAATGAATGAGCAGTTCTTC. Protein product: CASSQGLAGAQMNEQFF.

In nucleotides, the CDR3 is TGTGCCAGTAGTATAGCGGACAGGGCGGCAGAGACCCAGTACTTC. Translating it yields CASSIADRAAETQYF. The J gene is TRBJ2-5, the V gene TRBV19; the match to TRBD1 covers 8 bases. The CDR3 contains 15 residues. CDR1 and CDR2 from the germline V gene are LNHDA and SQIVND (reference sequence). J was trimmed by 4 bases and V by 1 base; bases with no gene match: 5.

This chain links TRBV14 with TRBJ1-2; D is uncertain. Germline V CDR1 and CDR2: SGHDN, FVKESK. The CDR3 covers 15 residues. V lost 0 bases, J lost 4 bases, and 12 bases lay in between. CDR3 loop: CASSQEGAILYGYTF. The CDR3 DNA reads as TGTGCCAGCAGCCAAGAGGGAGCAATCCTCTATGGCTACACCTTC.

The rearrangement uses TRBV5-1 and TRBJ2-5; 8 nucleotides match TRBD1. J gave up 5 bases and V 4 bases, and 10 bases lay outside the gene matches. Germline values: CDR1 SGHRS, CDR2 YFSETQ. This CDR3 comprises 15 residues. The CDR3 DNA is TGCGCCAGCAGCCCCGGGACAGGCCAGAGGGAGACCCAGTACTTC. This encodes CASSPGTGQRETQYF.

The J gene is TRBJ2-2, the V gene TRBV7-9, with D maybe TRBD1 (5 bases). Germline CDR1 SEHNR, CDR2 FQNEAQ (reference sequence). The CDR3 loop spans 17 amino acids. Trimming stripped 4 bases from V and 0 bases from J, with 15 bases between. The CDR3 region is CASSSFTSDTNTGELFF. The CDR3 DNA reads TGTGCCAGCAGCTCCTTCACTTCGGACACGAACACCGGGGAGCTGTTTTTT. The complete variable domain, with remaining parts taken from reference TRBV7-9 and TRBJ2-2, reads DTGVSQNPRHKITKRGQNVTFRCDPISEHNRLYWYRQTLGQGPEFLTYFQNEAQLEKSRLLSDRFSAERPKGSFSTLEIQRTEQGDSAMYLCASSSFTSDTNTGELFFGEGSRLTVL.

The chain has TRBV24-1 and TRBJ2-5; weak D call: TRBD1 (5 bases). The CDR3 has 15 residues. Germline CDR1 is KGHDR and CDR2 is SFDVKD. The germline V and J ends were trimmed by 6 bases and 3 bases, with 16 bases remaining between them. The CDR3 bases are TGTGCCACCAGTCGGACCAGGGTTGGCGAAGAGACCCAGTACTTC. This encodes CATSRTRVGEETQYF.